These 14 T cell receptor beta chains share one sample of origin, sequenced in a study of metastatic and nonmetastatic thyroid tumors. Before thyroid surgery, none of the patients had received any treatment. MiXCR was used by TCRdb to re-call the PCR reads. The top ten clones hold 8% of a sample with over 11,000 clones, 20% to 30% of them seen once. The sequencing input was blood. The receptors stem from a female donor with papillary thyroid cancer or a benign thyroid nodule (not recorded which). Some clones in this sample may be carry-over from other donors' samples.

The chain recombines TRBV24-1 with TRBJ2-3; D could derive from TRBD1 or TRBD2 (5 bases each). Germline V lookup: CDR1 KGHDR, CDR2 SFDVKD. With 9 bases removed from V and 5 bases from J, the gap between germline ends came to 23 bases. There are 16 residues in the CDR3. For the CDR3, the DNA is TGTGCCACCGAGGGGAGTGGTGTGGGAGAGTTAGATACGCAGTATTTT. This sequence encodes CATEGSGVGELDTQYF.

This clone was recorded a few times. At one end the junction does not follow the germline gene, possibly because of a read error. This rearrangement joins TRBV28 to TRBJ2-5, with a possible D match to TRBD1 (6 bases). From germline, CDR1 is MDHEN and CDR2 SYDVKM. This CDR3 spans 14 amino acids. CDR3 nucleotide sequence: TGTGCCAGCAGTAACAGGGACGAGGGAGAGACACAGTACTTC. This encodes CASSNRDEGETQYF.

This clone was picked up many times. The genes are TRBV18 and TRBJ2-2; no firm D call. Per germline, CDR1 KGHSH and CDR2 LQKENI. V was pared by 2 bases and J by 4 bases, with 5 bases between. There are 13 residues in the CDR3. CDR3 DNA sequence: TGTGCCAGCTCACCAGCCCGCACCGGGGAGCTGTTTTTT. It is translated as CASSPARTGELFF.

The chain joins TRBV20-1 to TRBJ2-7, with 8 bases fitting TRBD2. The ends lost 3 bases at V and 7 bases at J; junction bases unmatched: 14. CDR3 length: 15 residues. Germline-derived CDR1 and CDR2 are DFQATT and SNEGSKA (reference sequence). In nucleotides, the CDR3 is TGCAGTGCTAGCCGCGGGGGGAGAGGGCTCGGGGAGCAGTACTTC. Its translation is CSASRGGRGLGEQYF.

There are many counts of this clone. The chain recombines TRBV4-1 with TRBJ1-3, with D hard to call. The CDR3 is made up of 17 amino acids. The germline V gene has CDR1 MGHRA and CDR2 YSYEKL. V lost 2 bases to trimming and J lost 2 bases, with 16 bases between them. CDR3 sequence (DNA): TGCGCCAGCAGCCAACTCGACTTGGTATCCCCTGGAAACACCATATATTTT. Protein: CASSQLDLVSPGNTIYF.

This clone has at least ten counts. The rearrangement links TRBV20-1 to TRBJ2-1; 7 bases map to TRBD1. This CDR3 is 16 amino acids long. From germline, CDR1 is DFQATT and CDR2 SNEGSKA (reference sequence). V was clipped by 3 bases and J by 6 bases; unmatched bases: 14. CDR3 protein: CSASNRGRFGPNEQFF. CDR3 nucleotides: TGCAGTGCTAGCAACAGGGGCCGATTCGGACCCAATGAGCAGTTCTTC.

The CDR3 sequence: CASSLLVDRGLKGYTF. CDR3 sequence (DNA): TGTGCCAGCAGCTTACTTGTGGACAGGGGTTTGAAAGGCTACACCTTC. The chain carries TRBV11-1 and TRBJ1-2; 9 bases agree with TRBD1. Germline CDR1 SGHAT, CDR2 FQDESV (reference sequence). Trimming removed 2 bases from V and 8 bases from J; junction bases left unmatched: 12. CDR3 length: 16 residues.

The J gene is TRBJ2-1, the V gene TRBV20-1; the D gene is possibly TRBD2 (7 bases). V lost 7 bases and J 10 bases, leaving 26 bases between the germline ends. The CDR3 consists of 15 residues. CDR1 is DFQATT and CDR2 is SNEGSKA in the germline V gene (reference sequence). The CDR3 loop is CSVLQLAWGPVEQFF. CDR3 nucleotides: TGCAGTGTCCTTCAACTAGCGTGGGGGCCCGTCGAGCAGTTCTTC.

This clone was seen repeatedly, ten times or more. CDR3 residues: CASSVGDRGSYGYTF. Written as DNA, the CDR3 is TGTGCCAGCAGCGTAGGTGACAGGGGGTCCTATGGCTACACCTTC. The chain has TRBV9 and TRBJ1-2; 9 nucleotides line up with TRBD1. The V gene's germline CDR1 is SGDLS and CDR2 YYNGEE. The junction had 4 bases not matched to a gene; V was cut back by 0 bases and J by 4 bases. The CDR3 spans 15 residues.

By sample share, this clone is medium-sized (0.01 to 0.1%). The rearrangement joins TRBV7-9 to TRBJ2-7; D unclear. The germline CDR1 and CDR2 sequences are SEHNR and FQNEAQ (reference sequence). The CDR3 covers 14 residues. V dropped 1 base and J dropped 3 bases, with 10 bases sitting between them. This CDR3 reads CASSLDSQNYEQYF. CDR3 in DNA: TGTGCCAGCAGCTTAGATTCTCAGAACTACGAGCAGTACTTC.

This clone came up many times. A read error may explain this, as a much larger clone is one base away. This chain joins TRBV19 and TRBJ2-1, with 14 nucleotides matching TRBD2. The CDR3 has 15 amino acids. Germline V gene data show CDR1 as LNHDA and CDR2 as SQIVND (reference sequence). The CDR3 loop reads CASSIGLAGGNGQFF. Here the CDR3 DNA reads TGTGCCAGTAGTATCGGACTAGCGGGAGGCAATGGGCAGTTCTTC.

This clone has ten or more counts. V usage is TRBV4-3 and J usage is TRBJ2-7; TRBD2 matches 8 bases. V was clipped by 0 bases and J by 5 bases; unmatched bases: 6. The CDR3 runs 15 residues. CDR1 and CDR2 from the germline V gene are LGHNA and YSLEER. The CDR3 DNA reads TGCGCCAGCAGCCAAGATGGGGCGGGGGGCGACGAGCAGTACTTC. Translation: CASSQDGAGGDEQYF.

This clone came up many times. A much bigger clone sits one base away, suggesting this may be a read error. This chain links TRBV20-1 with TRBJ2-7; the D gene is possibly TRBD1 (6 bases). CDR1 is DFQATT and CDR2 is SNEGSKA in the germline V gene (reference sequence). The CDR3 runs 13 residues. V shed 1 base and J shed 3 bases, with 10 bases lying between them. CDR3 in DNA: TGCAGTGCTAGAGGTCACAGGGACTACGAGCAGTACTTC. Protein product: CSARGHRDYEQYF.

This clone was seen a handful of times. This chain connects TRBV2 to TRBJ2-1, with a weak D call TRBD2 (5 bases). This CDR3 contains 15 residues. Per the germline V gene, CDR1 is SNHLY and CDR2 is FYNNEI. Trimming cost V 4 bases and J 0 bases, with 10 bases left between them. The CDR3 DNA sequence: TGTGCCAGCAGTGCTCAGCGGAGCTCCTACAATGAGCAGTTCTTC. This codes for CASSAQRSSYNEQFF.